What follows are 2 T cell receptor beta chains derived from one specimen sequenced in a study of OX40 agonist ivuxolimab in advanced cancers. Clones were sequenced by immunoSEQ multiplex PCR, and TCRdb holds only the in-frame ones, with some missing. This sample has around 61,000 clones, with about four fifths found just once. The material was CD4+ or CD8+ T cells sorted from blood, obtained in a trial of the OX40 agonist ivuxolimab. These receptors all come from an adult with an advanced solid tumor such as melanoma, head and neck, liver or kidney cancer.

The J gene is TRBJ2-5, the V gene TRBV7-9; unclear D gene. Trimming cost V 6 bases and J 2 bases, with 10 bases left between them. Germline CDR1 reads SEHNR; CDR2 reads FQNEAQ (reference sequence). The CDR3 sequence is 13 residues long. The CDR3 nucleotides read TGTGCCAGCAGACCTCGAAATCAAGAGACCCAGTACTTC. Its translation is CASRPRNQETQYF.

The chain uses TRBV5-5 and TRBJ2-1; 12 positions match TRBD2. Germline trimming cut 3 bases from V and 9 bases from J; bases unmatched to any gene: 10. Germline CDR1 and CDR2: SGHKS and YYEKEE (reference sequence). This CDR3 contains 16 residues. CDR3 residues: CASSSTSGSRPAEQFF. The CDR3 region has the DNA TGTGCCAGCAGCTCGACTAGCGGGAGCCGACCGGCTGAGCAGTTCTTC.